The table lists the clone carrying this T cell receptor beta chain with many counts. Its antigen is as yet unknown. This specimen belongs to a study of T cell repertoires in cytomegalovirus infection. Study-level background: Matching HLA type, along with CMV infection, was indicated by public TCR beta signatures. Study-wide findings and caveats: There were carriers of CMV plus the relevant HLA, and cumulative public TCR beta family frequency identified them. Dominating the ex vivo response were TCR beta clonotypes that were CMV-specific and HLA-C-restricted.

V lost 2 bases and J 9 bases, leaving 13 bases between the germline ends. This CDR3 spans 13 amino acids. Germline lookup yields CDR1 SGHAT and CDR2 FQNNGV. A single record per CDR3 protein comes from TCRdb applying MiXCR to the reads. The table lists 490,000 or so distinct CDR3 sequences, 10% to 12% of them singletons, with about 9.4% in the top ten. The chain employs TRBV11-2 and TRBJ1-2; D remains unclear. The material sequenced was PBMCs. The origin of this receptor is a human donor in good health (CMV status not recorded). Some clones in this sample may be carry-over from other donors' samples. CDR3 sequence (DNA): TGTGCCAGCAGCTTACTTCAGGCCAGAAGCTACACCTTC. This sequence encodes CASSLLQARSYTF.